This is a list of T cell receptor beta chains from one sample in a study of Graves' ophthalmopathy and Graves' hyperthyroidism. TCRdb ran MiXCR on the multiplex PCR reads and lists one entry per CDR3 protein. The sample consists of 650,000 to 900,000 distinct CDR3 sequences, roughly two fifths of them appearing once. Specimen: peripheral blood. All receptors come from an adult man with Graves' ophthalmopathy. Each CDR3 is given without its conserved first and last residue. The order of the fields is clone size, V gene, J gene, CDR3 protein. Clone size is given for some rows only: seen once, a few or many times, or a class if the clone is expanded.

>NA|TRBV29-1|TRBJ2-7
SVDGGPSYEQY
>many|TRBV7-7|TRBJ2-5
ASSLLAGETQY
>many|TRBV2|TRBJ1-1
ASRKTGQMNTEAF
>NA|TRBV2|TRBJ2-7
ASSYSRGRHEQY
>many|TRBV7-6|TRBJ2-5
ASSLAPSGRPETQY
>few|TRBV7-2|TRBJ2-5
ASSLGPGGVQETQY
>many|TRBV19|TRBJ1-5
ASRSPGTSNQPQH
>once|TRBV20-1|TRBJ2-5
SARVVAGQETRY
>NA|TRBV14|TRBJ2-7
ASSQDTGGLSDEQY
>many|TRBV7-9|TRBJ1-1
ASSLWLGGTEAF
>many|TRBV10-3|TRBJ1-3
AISEKAGTGNTIY
>NA|TRBV7-9|TRBJ2-7
ASSFRGGQGSYEQY
>NA|TRBV10-3|TRBJ2-7
ASSGTERLDAYEQY
>NA|TRBV9|TRBJ1-2
ASSQDPGRAYYGYT
>NA|TRBV20-1|TRBJ1-5
SAMAGEYSSQPQH
>many|TRBV7-2|TRBJ2-2
ASEPGLLRVGELF
>few|TRBV11-2|TRBJ1-1
ASSLSPPRTDRNTEAF
>few|TRBV3-1|TRBJ1-1
ASRDGQRLNTEAF
>NA|TRBV10-3|TRBJ2-7
AISESAQTYEQY
>NA|TRBV11-1|TRBJ2-7
ASTLGAGADEQY
>NA|TRBV25-1|TRBJ2-5
ASRMDRIQETQY
>NA|TRBV6-6|TRBJ2-7
ASSYVTYEQY
>NA|TRBV29-1|TRBJ2-7
SVAGTPYYEQY
>NA|TRBV7-2|TRBJ2-7
ASSSRDNLPHEQY
>few|TRBV12-3/TRBV12-4|TRBJ2-5
ASSYEGQETQY
>few|TRBV7-6|TRBJ2-5
ASSLRPETQY
>NA|TRBV24-1|TRBJ2-2
ATSDFPIRGRDTGELF
>NA|TRBV7-9|TRBJ2-7
ASSSTGQSVGEQY
>NA|TRBV5-4|TRBJ2-5
ASSPLGGGVQETQY
>NA|TRBV9|TRBJ1-6
ASSQGGGGTVPLH
>NA|TRBV4-2|TRBJ1-3
ASSQPYNRNTIY
>once|TRBV5-1|TRBJ2-5
ASSSRTGIETQY
>NA|TRBV12-3/TRBV12-4|TRBJ2-2
ASITTGNTGELF
>many|TRBV29-1|TRBJ2-5
SSQGFGETQY
>many|TRBV5-1|TRBJ1-1
ASSLSGQGAWDTEAF
>NA|TRBV9|TRBJ2-2
ASSQTGRSSTGELF
>NA|TRBV19|TRBJ2-7
ASSSHTYEQY
>NA|TRBV7-9|TRBJ2-5
ASGRGGGARETQY
>few|TRBV7-9|TRBJ2-7
ASSLRAELSYEQY
>NA|TRBV7-9|TRBJ2-7
SSSSGYEQY
>many|TRBV10-1|TRBJ2-5
ASSELAGKGTQY
>NA|TRBV7-3|TRBJ1-2
ASSPGRGVDGGYT
>NA|TRBV24-1|TRBJ1-6
ATSDRQGDSPLH
>NA|TRBV20-1|TRBJ1-5
SARLEGFGNQPQH
>once|TRBV24-1|TRBJ2-7
ASSSQREGRMSQY
>NA|TRBV29-1|TRBJ2-2
SVEWGGTGNTGELF
>once|TRBV25-1|TRBJ1-3
ASSLSPGHSGNTIY
>many|TRBV25-1|TRBJ2-2
ASSELYRGGTTGELF
>NA|TRBV10-3|TRBJ1-6
AISPGRYNSPLH
>few|TRBV11-2|TRBJ1-6
ASSLDRRTSYNSPLH
>NA|TRBV20-1|TRBJ1-6
SARVGGRRNSPLH
>many|TRBV7-9|TRBJ1-2
ASSLGGDYT